The 2 T cell receptor beta chains presented below share a single source sample, sequenced in a study of blood T cell repertoires in COVID-19. Libraries were prepared by immunoSEQ multiplex PCR; TCRdb keeps only in-frame clonotypes and omits some of them. Of over 110,000 clones detected, 84% appear once; the ten largest clones hold 3.5% to 5%. Sequenced sample: PBMCs or T cells enriched from blood (not recorded which). These receptors were collected from a man in his forties or fifties in a cohort exposed to, infected with or recovered from COVID-19 (not recorded which).

Comments on this clone: The sample contains more than one DNA sequence encoding this CDR3. The chain employs TRBV11-3 and TRBJ2-7, with 7 bases lining up with TRBD2. J gave up 3 bases and V 3 bases, and 2 bases lay outside the gene matches. This CDR3 contains 13 residues. CDR1 and CDR2 from the germline V gene are SGHNT and YENEEA. CDR3 protein: CASSLGGSYEQYF. In DNA form, the CDR3 reads TGTGCCAGCAGCTTGGGAGGGAGCTACGAGCAGTACTTC. The variable domain in full, with the rest retrieved from reference TRBV11-3 and TRBJ2-7, is EAGVVQSPRYKIIEKKQPVAFWCNPISGHNTLYWYLQNLGQGPELLIRYENEEAVDDSQLPKDRFSAERLKGVDSTLKIQPAELGDSAVYLCASSLGGSYEQYFGPGTRLTVT.

This sequence joins TRBV27 and TRBJ1-1, with D possibly being TRBD1 (6 bases). The CDR3 sequence is 14 residues long. Trimming removed 3 bases from V and 5 bases from J, with 13 bases in between. Germline V gene lookup returns CDR1 MNHEY and CDR2 SMNVEV (reference sequence). The CDR3 reads CASSFTGFDTEAFF. The CDR3, as DNA: TGTGCCAGCAGTTTCACAGGGTTCGATACTGAAGCTTTCTTT.